This T cell receptor (beta chain) was observed in a study of shared clonotypes between healthy human individuals (dated by TCRdb to about 2020). Describing the broader study: The cohort included three men and a couple of women between 18 and 49 years of age. For each donor, three plates each were used for CD4 naive and CD4 memory, two plates were used for CD8 naive, and one plate was used for CD8 memory. To estimate repertoire size and how much clonotypes are shared between individuals, the study performed deep sequencing of blood TCR repertoires from 4 to 6 healthy adults. Different laboratories and diverse techniques were used to prepare libraries and sequence TCR repertoires, to increase sequencing depth and limit assay-specific biases. Each donor's leukapheresis produced roughly between about 0.85 and 10 billion PBMCs. Study-wide findings and limitations: Incomplete sequencing was indicated by rarefaction of sorted-subset datasets, despite the large sequencing depth. Because the study included only a small number of donors, the genetic and exposure-history diversity represented was limited. Only blood was sampled, and tissue TCR repertoires likely differ from those in blood. Based on pairwise subsampling, the degree of clonotype sharing among donors was expected to be affected by sequencing depth. Naive subsets generally had larger estimated clonotype richness than memory subsets. Compared with non-shared clonotypes, clonotypes shared by all four sorted-subset donors had higher generation probabilities. About 4.5% of naive CD4, 3.5% of naive CD8, around 2.3% of memory CD4, and 0.4% of memory CD8 clonotypes were shared across four donors.

Germline trimming: 5 bases from V, 9 bases from J; junction bases outside gene matches: 7. Spanning cysteine to phenylalanine, the CDR3 consists of 13 amino acids. The DNA shown is the 39-base CDR3, in frame from base 1. Via the germline V gene, CDR1 is MGHDK and CDR2 SYGVNS. TCR CDR3 regions were amplified from genomic DNA by multiplex PCR using the deep immunoSEQ assay. For each cell subset, the extracted genomic DNA was distributed evenly across all wells of several immunoSEQ 96-well plates, and each plate served as one replicate. For sorted subsets, about 200 ng genomic DNA, equal to 25,000 to 35,000 T cell genomes, was loaded into each replicate PCR. Purified libraries were quantified with a Qubit 3.0 fluorometer, sized on a Bioanalyzer 2100, and re-quantified with the KAPA Library Quantification kit. Every immunoSEQ 96-well plate was sequenced on a separate single-read 150-cycle Illumina NextSeq 550 flow cell. For the original study's pipeline: Because the immunoSEQ output held only junctional sequences and lacked quality scores, the filtering could not match the filtering applied to full-length reads. Sequences were annotated with PyIR, a Python wrapper for IgBLAST v1.9, and V/J genes and CDR3 were assigned using IMGT germline references. Any read was removed if the V/J assignment was weak (E-value above 1e-6), the CDR3 was missing, or the read contained stop codons, out-of-frame junctions, or ambiguous translated residues. A V3J clonotype was defined by an identical inferred V gene, J gene, and CDR3 amino acid sequence. The percentage overlap between two repertoires was calculated by dividing the number of shared unique clonotypes by the size of the smaller repertoire. RTK rarefaction, the Chao1 estimator, and Recon v2.1 estimates of unobserved clonotypes were used to assess repertoire richness. Generation probabilities were computed with OLGA for all TCRbeta clonotypes obtained by the gDNA method from a handful of donors. TCRdb took over this immuneACCESS table, retaining in-frame rearrangements with V and J assigned. Such tables are incomplete; in checked studies, under half of the missing clones stem from an unresolved V gene, and the remainder is unexplained. V, J and clone size reflect that table, while D and trimming were determined from the DNA. The sample records millions of clones, 93% of which are singletons. Of the sample, 0.3% to 0.4% falls within the top ten clones.

Turning to this clone: Its antigen target is currently unknown. No base quality values were provided; no much bigger clone lies one nucleotide off.

Healthy HIV-negative adults with no recently reported acute infections or vaccinations were included as donors. Every donor was a Caucasian adult living in Nashville, Tennessee, USA. Magnetic negative selection was used to enrich CD4+ T cells, after which naive cells were positively selected on CD45RA and the negative fraction became the memory subset. Blood was obtained by leukapheresis, after which PBMCs were separated by Ficoll-Histopaque density gradient centrifugation and cryopreserved in liquid nitrogen vapor phase. Analytical flow cytometry was used to check the purity and quantity of each magnetically sorted T cell population. Each sorted fraction had its genomic DNA isolated and then quantified by UV absorbance on a Nanodrop 2000c.

The origin of this receptor is a man between 18 and 29 years old in good health. Some clones in this sample may be carry-over from other donors' samples. This receptor chain uses TRBV25-1 and TRBJ2-1, and TRBD2 matches 7 of the central bases. Sequenced: naive CD4+ T cells from PBMCs. The sample's cell subset or site label, in plain terms: CD45RA+ positively selected. In nucleotide form, the sequence is TGTGCCAGCAGTAATGGACTAGGGGCTGAGCAGTTCTTC. This sequence encodes CASSNGLGAEQFF.